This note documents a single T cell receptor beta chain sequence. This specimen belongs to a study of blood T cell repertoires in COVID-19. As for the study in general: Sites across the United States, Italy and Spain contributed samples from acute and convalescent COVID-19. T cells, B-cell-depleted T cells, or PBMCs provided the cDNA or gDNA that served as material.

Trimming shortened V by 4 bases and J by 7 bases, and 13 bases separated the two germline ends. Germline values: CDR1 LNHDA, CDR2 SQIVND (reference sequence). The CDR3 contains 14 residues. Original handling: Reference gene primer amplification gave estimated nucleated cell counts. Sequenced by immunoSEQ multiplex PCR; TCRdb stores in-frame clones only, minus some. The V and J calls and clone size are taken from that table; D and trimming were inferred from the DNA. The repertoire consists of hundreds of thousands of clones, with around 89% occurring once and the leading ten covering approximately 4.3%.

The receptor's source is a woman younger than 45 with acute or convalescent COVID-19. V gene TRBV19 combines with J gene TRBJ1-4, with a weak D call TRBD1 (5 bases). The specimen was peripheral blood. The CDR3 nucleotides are TGTGCCAGTAGTACCAGGGTGGATGGTGAAAAACTGTTTTTT. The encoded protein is CASSTRVDGEKLFF.